Presented here are 8 T cell receptor beta chains from one specimen sequenced in a study of shared T cell receptors in the human thymus. Generated by immunoSEQ multiplex PCR, the TCRdb table keeps only in-frame clones and is missing some. The sample consists of about 610,000 clones, 88% of them appearing once. These data were also reused for a study on human thymus T cells.

The specimen was thymocytes. These receptors were obtained from a boy younger than two with a congenital heart defect.

This clone was observed once. The gene calls are TRBV7-9 and TRBJ1-1; maybe TRBD1 (5 bases). Trimming removed 3 bases at V and 0 bases at J, with 20 bases between. CDR1 and CDR2 from the germline V gene are SEHNR and FQNEAQ (reference sequence). This CDR3 has 18 amino acids. This chain's CDR3 is CASSFPPNCGRVNTEAFF. CDR3 coding DNA: TGTGCCAGCAGCTTTCCGCCGAACTGTGGCAGGGTGAACACTGAAGCTTTCTTT.

J is TRBJ1-1 and V is TRBV5-6; D is perhaps TRBD1 (6 bases). The V gene's germline CDR1 is SGHDT and CDR2 YYEEEE. The CDR3 runs 19 residues. Trimming stripped 4 bases from V and 2 bases from J, with 27 bases between. CDR3 residues: CASSPKDRKGERLNTEAFF. The DNA of the CDR3 is TGTGCCAGCAGCCCGAAAGACAGGAAAGGGGAACGGTTAAACACTGAAGCTTTCTTT.

The V gene is TRBV7-8, the J gene TRBJ2-6; 9 bases align to TRBD2. The CDR3 contains 19 residues. Per the germline V gene, CDR1 is SGHVS and CDR2 is FQNEAQ. Germline trimming cut 2 bases from V and 2 bases from J; bases unmatched to any gene: 10. The CDR3 DNA reads as TGTGCCAGCAGCTTAAAAGCGGGAGGACCCCCCGCTGGGGCCAACGTCCTGACTTTC. Translated, it gives CASSLKAGGPPAGANVLTF.

This clone has a single count. J is TRBJ2-1 and V is TRBV12-5, with 10 bases aligning to TRBD2. The CDR3 is 19 residues long. The trim removed 2 bases at V and 0 bases at J, leaving 10 bases unmatched. The germline V gene encodes CDR1 LGHNT and CDR2 FRNRAP. The CDR3 DNA reads TGTGCTAGTGGTTTGCCCCCCAGCGGGAGGGCAAGCTCCTACAATGAGCAGTTCTTC. As protein: CASGLPPSGRASSYNEQFF.

The V and J genes are TRBV2 and TRBJ2-1, with D possibly being TRBD1 (6 bases). V lost 0 bases and J 7 bases, leaving 10 bases between the germline ends. The germline CDR1 and CDR2 sequences are SNHLY and FYNNEI. This CDR3 is 14 amino acids long. CDR3 nucleotide sequence: TGTGCCAGCAGTGAAGCACAAGGGGGAAATGAGCAGTTCTTC. Translated: CASSEAQGGNEQFF. The full variable domain, its missing parts supplied by reference TRBV2 and TRBJ2-1, is EPEVTQTPSHQVTQMGQEVILRCVPISNHLYFYWYRQILGQKVEFLVSFYNNEISEKSEIFDDQFSVERPDGSNFTLKIRSTKLEDSAMYFCASSEAQGGNEQFFGPGTRLTVL.

This chain connects TRBV14 to TRBJ2-2, with 8 positions matching TRBD1. CDR1 and CDR2 (germline): SGHDN, FVKESK. Unmatched junction bases numbered 9, after V lost 4 bases and J lost 2 bases. The length of the CDR3 is 17 residues. The CDR3 DNA sequence: TGTGCCAGCAGCCGTTCCCGGGACAGGACCAACACCGGGGAGCTGTTTTTT. Translation: CASSRSRDRTNTGELFF. Full variable domain (rest looked up from reference TRBV14 and TRBJ2-2): EAGVTQFPSHSVIEKGQTVTLRCDPISGHDNLYWYRRVMGKEIKFLLHFVKESKQDESGMPNNRFLAERTGGTYSTLKVQPAELEDSGVYFCASSRSRDRTNTGELFFGEGSRLTVL.

The rearrangement joins TRBV4-1 to TRBJ1-2, with 7 positions matching TRBD1. There are 15 residues in the CDR3. V lost 2 bases, J lost 2 bases, and 5 bases stayed unmatched. Looked up from germline, CDR1 is MGHRA and CDR2 is YSYEKL. CDR3 bases: TGCGCCAGCAGCCAATTAACAGGGGCGAACTATGGCTACACCTTC. This encodes CASSQLTGANYGYTF.

The CDR3 sequence: CASSPRGGPTNYGYTF. The CDR3 DNA sequence: TGCGCCAGCAGCCCCCGCGGGGGGCCCACTAACTATGGCTACACCTTC. The V gene is TRBV4-3, the J gene TRBJ1-2, with a weak D call TRBD1 (6 bases). V lost 4 bases, J lost 0 bases, and 15 bases lay in between. Per the germline V gene, CDR1 is LGHNA and CDR2 is YSLEER. CDR3 length equals 16 residues.